These 2 T cell receptor beta chains were all obtained from the same sample, sequenced in a study of blood T cell repertoires in COVID-19. TCRdb's copy holds only in-frame clones and misses some; the assay was immunoSEQ multiplex PCR. The sample consists of 35,000 or so clones, 85% to 90% of them appearing once. The sample was peripheral blood. The source is an older man with acute or convalescent COVID-19.

The chain couples TRBV6-6 to TRBJ2-2, with D tentatively TRBD1 (5 bases). This CDR3 spans 14 amino acids. Between the trimmed V and J ends, which lost 0 bases and 3 bases, there was a span of 5 bases. CDR1 and CDR2 (germline): MNHNY, SVGAGI (reference sequence). The CDR3 reads CASSYSGDTGELFF. CDR3 coding DNA: TGTGCCAGCAGTTACTCAGGGGACACCGGGGAGCTGTTTTTT.

This chain joins TRBV30 and TRBJ2-1; tentatively, D is TRBD2 (6 bases). From germline, CDR1 is GTSNPN and CDR2 SVGIG (reference sequence). Trimming took off 0 bases at V and 2 bases at J, with 8 bases between the two ends. The CDR3 length is 14 residues. CDR3: CAWSVLATYNEQFF. The DNA of the CDR3 is TGTGCCTGGAGTGTACTAGCTACCTACAATGAGCAGTTCTTC. Full variable domain (remainder filled in from reference TRBV30 and TRBJ2-1): SQTIHQWPATLVQPVGSPLSLECTVEGTSNPNLYWYRQAAGRGLQLLFYSVGIGQISSEVPQNLSASRPQDRQFILSSKKLLLSDSGFYLCAWSVLATYNEQFFGPGTRLTVL.